These 25 T cell receptor beta chains were sequenced from one sample in a study of cytomegalovirus exposure and HLA in healthy donors. Primers for the PCR totalled 60 Vbeta and 13 Jbeta. Assay: immunoSEQ multiplex PCR; the TCRdb copy retains only in-frame clones and omits some. Found here are about 110,000 clones, roughly 73% of them singletons; the top ten hold 2% to 3%. Sequences were obtained from PBMCs. The receptors were sampled from a man aged 40-49 years in good health and CMV-seronegative.

The CDR3 region is CASTRTGTGTETQYF. The DNA for the CDR3 is TGTGCCAGCACCCGAACCGGGACAGGCACAGAGACCCAGTACTTC. This chain connects TRBV18 to TRBJ2-5; 8 bases match TRBD1. Trimming at V came to 8 bases and at J to 4 bases, leaving 12 bases not matched to a gene. This CDR3 has 15 amino acids. The germline V gene has CDR1 KGHSH and CDR2 LQKENI. Complete variable domain (other parts from reference TRBV18 and TRBJ2-5): NAGVMQNPRHLVRRRGQEARLRCSPMKGHSHVYWYRQLPEEGLKFMVYLQKENIIDESGMPKERFSAEFPKEGPSILRIQQVVRGDSAAYFCASTRTGTGTETQYFGPGTRLLVL.

About this clone itself: The sample holds other DNA sequences that translate to the same CDR3. This chain's CDR3 is CASSLTSGGTYNEQFF. CDR3 DNA sequence: TGTGCCAGCTCACTGACTAGCGGGGGGACCTACAATGAGCAGTTCTTC. The V gene is TRBV18, the J gene TRBJ2-1; 13 bases match TRBD2. CDR1 is KGHSH and CDR2 is LQKENI in the germline V gene. Unmatched junction bases numbered 2, after V lost 4 bases and J lost 2 bases. The CDR3 totals 16 residues.

This clone occurred a few times. V and J are TRBV5-1 and TRBJ1-6; D unresolved. The CDR3 spans 14 residues. CDR1 and CDR2 (germline): SGHRS, YFSETQ. V was cut by 0 bases and J by 5 bases, with 6 bases left in between. CDR3 in amino acids: CASSLGGDNSPLHF. For the CDR3, the DNA is TGCGCCAGCAGCTTGGGGGGAGATAATTCACCCCTCCACTTT. The full variable domain, completed using reference TRBV5-1 and TRBJ1-6, is KAGVTQTPRYLIKTRGQQVTLSCSPISGHRSVSWYQQTPGQGLQFLFEYFSETQRNKGNFPGRFSGRQFSNSRSEMNVSTLELGDSALYLCASSLGGDNSPLHFGNGTRLTVT.

The chain has TRBV5-1 and TRBJ2-3; TRBD1 matches 7 bases. The V gene's germline CDR1 is SGHRS and CDR2 YFSETQ. This CDR3 is 15 amino acids long. V lost 4 bases and J lost 2; bases outside the gene matches: 7. CDR3 amino acids: CASSIQGLYTDTQYF. CDR3 sequence (DNA): TGCGCCAGCAGCATACAGGGGCTCTACACAGATACGCAGTATTTT.

The rearrangement links TRBV5-5 to TRBJ2-5, with 12 bases identical to TRBD2. Germline V gives CDR1 SGHKS, CDR2 YYEKEE (reference sequence). V was clipped by 0 bases and J by 7 bases; unmatched bases: 7. The length of the CDR3 is 16 residues. CDR3 in amino acids: CASSLETSGGSRTQYF. The DNA of the CDR3 is TGTGCCAGCAGCTTGGAGACTAGCGGGGGATCGAGGACCCAGTACTTC.

This clone appeared a few times. The chain recombines TRBV5-1 with TRBJ1-3; D unresolved. The CDR3 runs to 15 residues. V was trimmed by 0 bases and J by 2 bases, leaving 9 bases between them. The germline CDR1 and CDR2 sequences are SGHRS and YFSETQ. The CDR3 nucleotides are TGCGCCAGCAGCTTGGATAACTTGGCTGGAAACACCATATATTTT. Its protein product is CASSLDNLAGNTIYF.

This chain connects TRBV23-1 to TRBJ1-1; D possibly corresponds to TRBD1 (6 bases). TRBV23-1 falls under the ORF class, with uncertain function. This CDR3 comprises 13 residues. V was trimmed by 4 bases and J by 6 bases, leaving 12 bases between them. In DNA form, the CDR3 reads TGCGCCAGCAGTCCCGAACAGGGACCTGAAGCTTTCTTT. It specifies CASSPEQGPEAFF.

This clone has only one observation. The chain links TRBV6-5 to TRBJ2-1; 8 bases are shared with TRBD2. The CDR3 consists of 15 residues. Germline V CDR1 and CDR2: MNHEY, SVGAGI. J lost 1 base, V lost 5 bases, and 4 bases had no gene match. CDR3 loop: CASSNSGGSYNEQFF. Here the CDR3 DNA reads TGTGCCAGCAGTAACAGCGGGGGATCCTACAATGAGCAGTTCTTC.

With regard to this clone: The junction departs from germline at one end; a sequencing error may be responsible. The chain is built from TRBV7-9 and TRBJ1-2; D remains unclear. Germline CDR1 SEHNR, CDR2 FQNEAQ (reference sequence). The CDR3 has 16 amino acids. CDR3 sequence: CSSSSPWEGENYGYTF. As DNA, the CDR3 is TGTTCCAGCAGCTCACCTTGGGAGGGCGAAAACTATGGCTACACCTTC.

This clone was seen a handful of times. This chain uses TRBV6-6 with TRBJ2-7; unclear D gene. Germline lookup yields CDR1 MNHNY and CDR2 SVGAGI (reference sequence). This CDR3 is 12 amino acids long. Trimming shortened V by 7 bases and J by 4 bases, and 11 bases separated the two germline ends. The CDR3 here is CASTPGAYEQYF. The CDR3, as DNA: TGTGCCAGCACCCCAGGCGCGTACGAGCAGTACTTC.

The V and J genes are TRBV18 and TRBJ1-5; tentatively, D is TRBD1 (5 bases). This CDR3 is built from 14 residues. Trimming left V 3 bases short and J 4 bases short, with 10 bases between. Germline CDR1 reads KGHSH; CDR2 reads LQKENI. This CDR3 is CASSPSGTNQPQHF. Here the CDR3 DNA reads TGTGCCAGCTCACCCTCAGGGACTAATCAGCCCCAGCATTTT.

This rearrangement joins TRBV11-3 to TRBJ1-1; D is uncertain. This CDR3 comprises 13 residues. Germline lookup yields CDR1 SGHNT and CDR2 YENEEA. V was clipped by 1 base and J by 5 bases, with 8 bases between them. CDR3 protein: CASSLARGTEAFF. In DNA form, the CDR3 reads TGTGCCAGCAGCTTAGCCAGAGGTACTGAAGCTTTCTTT. Filled out from reference TRBV11-3 and TRBJ1-1, the complete variable domain reads EAGVVQSPRYKIIEKKQPVAFWCNPISGHNTLYWYLQNLGQGPELLIRYENEEAVDDSQLPKDRFSAERLKGVDSTLKIQPAELGDSAVYLCASSLARGTEAFFGQGTRLTVV.

The CDR3 region is CASSSRDRGDGNTIYF. DNA for the CDR3: TGTGCCAGCAGCTCCCGAGACAGGGGAGATGGAAACACCATATATTTT. This rearrangement joins TRBV7-9 to TRBJ1-3; TRBD1 aligns across 8 bases. The V gene end was trimmed by 4 bases and the J gene end by 3 bases; junction bases not matched to a gene: 8. Germline loops: CDR1 SEHNR, CDR2 FQNEAQ (reference sequence). The CDR3 is 16 amino acids.

This clone was detected once. The chain couples TRBV27 to TRBJ2-5; 11 bases agree with TRBD1. V was pared by 6 bases and J by 5 bases, with 8 bases of the junction left unmatched. Germline V gives CDR1 MNHEY, CDR2 SMNVEV (reference sequence). This CDR3 has 15 amino acids. The DNA of the CDR3 is TGTGCCAGCAGGGCCCGGGACAGGGGGATCGAGACCCAGTACTTC. Translation gives CASRARDRGIETQYF.

The chain carries TRBV11-2 and TRBJ2-2; D gene uncertain. Germline CDR1 reads SGHAT; CDR2 reads FQNNGV. V lost 2 bases and J 6 bases, leaving 10 bases between the germline ends. The CDR3 runs 14 residues. The CDR3 DNA reads as TGTGCCAGCAGCTTATCGTTTGTTGCCGGGGAGCTGTTTTTT. Protein product: CASSLSFVAGELFF. Looking up the rest from reference TRBV11-2 and TRBJ2-2 gives the full variable domain: EAGVAQSPRYKIIEKRQSVAFWCNPISGHATLYWYQQILGQGPKLLIQFQNNGVVDDSQLPKDRFSAERLKGVDSTLKIQPAKLEDSAVYLCASSLSFVAGELFFGEGSRLTVL.

This sequence joins TRBV27 and TRBJ2-7; a weak D match, TRBD1 (8 bases). Trimming stripped 5 bases from V and 1 base from J, with 15 bases between. This CDR3 comprises 15 residues. Germline assignment: CDR1 MNHEY and CDR2 SMNVEV (reference sequence). CDR3 DNA: TGTGCCAGCAGTCCCTACAGGGGGGGGTCCTACGAGCAGTACTTC. This codes for CASSPYRGGSYEQYF.

This sequence joins TRBV4-2 and TRBJ1-1; perhaps TRBD1 as D (6 bases). The CDR3 contains 15 residues. Germline V gives CDR1 LGHNA, CDR2 YNFKEQ. The germline V and J ends were trimmed by 5 bases and 5 bases, with 18 bases remaining between them. DNA of the CDR3: TGTGCCAGCAGCGATTCACAGGGTAGAGGGACTGAAGCTTTCTTT. It encodes CASSDSQGRGTEAFF.

For the CDR3, the DNA is TGCGCCAGCAGCCCGGGATGGCTCTCTGGGGCCAACGTCCTGACTTTC. Protein: CASSPGWLSGANVLTF. The J gene is TRBJ2-6, the V gene TRBV5-1, with a weak D call TRBD2 (5 bases). V was clipped by 4 bases and J by 0 bases, with 11 bases between them. Germline values: CDR1 SGHRS, CDR2 YFSETQ. The CDR3 loop spans 16 amino acids.

The V call is TRBV5-4, the J call TRBJ2-1; 11 bases line up with TRBD2. This CDR3 has 16 residues. CDR1 SGHNT and CDR2 YYREEE come from the germline V gene (reference sequence). V was clipped by 0 bases and J by 9 bases; unmatched bases: 8. CDR3 sequence (DNA): TGTGCCAGCAGCTTGGGTCTAGCGGGGGGTTCGGGTGAGCAGTTCTTC. It yields the protein CASSLGLAGGSGEQFF.

The CDR3 region is CASSVATGTASQETQYF. In DNA, the CDR3 is TGTGCCAGCAGCGTTGCCACCGGGACAGCATCGCAAGAGACCCAGTACTTC. The rearrangement links TRBV9 to TRBJ2-5; 7 bases are shared with TRBD1. Germline lookup yields CDR1 SGDLS and CDR2 YYNGEE. With 2 bases clipped from V and 2 bases from J, the junction kept 12 bases outside the gene matches. The CDR3 consists of 17 residues.

The CDR3 DNA sequence: TGCAGTGGACGGACAGGGGGTGATGAGCAGTTCTTC. Residues: CSGRTGGDEQFF. This chain uses TRBV29-1 with TRBJ2-1; TRBD1 agrees at 10 bases. Germline V gene data show CDR1 as SQVTM and CDR2 as ANQGSEA. The length of the CDR3 is 12 residues.

CDR3 amino acids: CASSPGGAYTEAFF. The CDR3, as DNA: TGCGCCAGCAGCCCGGGGGGCGCGTACACTGAAGCTTTCTTT. The V call is TRBV5-1, the J call TRBJ1-1; possibly TRBD1 for D (6 bases). Germline loops: CDR1 SGHRS, CDR2 YFSETQ. The CDR3 runs 14 residues. V gave up 4 bases and J gave up 3 bases, with 13 bases separating them.

The chain employs TRBV5-1 and TRBJ1-1; D is possibly TRBD1 (5 bases). V was shortened by 0 bases and J by 5 bases, with 8 bases between the two germline ends. Germline CDR1 SGHRS, CDR2 YFSETQ. CDR3 length: 13 residues. The CDR3 DNA follows: TGCGCCAGCAGCTTGGCGGAGGGGACTGAAGCTTTCTTT. Translated, it gives CASSLAEGTEAFF.

With regard to this clone: Lacking the conserved final phenylalanine or tryptophan, this CDR3 likely reflects a read error. This rearrangement joins TRBV6-1 to TRBJ2-7; D might be TRBD2 (6 bases). Trimming removed 2 bases at V and 3 bases at J, with 20 bases between. The CDR3 contains 17 residues. CDR1 is MNHNS and CDR2 is SASEGT in the germline V gene. CDR3 sequence (DNA): TGTGCCAGCAGTGAAAGGATTTCGGGAGATGGATACTACGAGCAGTACCTC. It specifies CASSERISGDGYYEQYL.

This clone was seen more than once but under ten times. The rearrangement joins TRBV5-5 to TRBJ2-5, with TRBD1 identical over 9 bases. J was trimmed by 5 bases and V by 2 bases; bases with no gene match: 7. CDR3 length equals 15 residues. Germline-derived CDR1 and CDR2 are SGHKS and YYEKEE (reference sequence). CDR3 DNA: TGTGCCAGCAGCTTTTCCGGGACAGGGAGGGAGACCCAGTACTTC. Translating it yields CASSFSGTGRETQYF.